Detailed here is one T cell receptor beta chain. What it recognizes is unknown. Expressed TCRB transcripts were sequenced because the isolated RNA had all been reverse transcribed beforehand. The table came from immunoSEQ multiplex PCR; TCRdb's copy has only in-frame clones and leaves some out. The table has several thousand clones, under 85% seen once; the top ten hold roughly 2.1%. Trimming pared 4 bases from V and 2 bases from J, leaving 14 bases between. The CDR3 length is 14 residues. Germline assignment: CDR1 GTSNPN and CDR2 SVGIG (reference sequence). This specimen comes from a study of beta chain features in type 1 diabetes. Study-level background: Sorted cells from all samples, numbering about 99,000,000, were examined.

Sorting of CD4+ naive, central memory, regulatory and stem cell-like memory cells was performed via CD45RO/CCR7/CD25/CD127/CD95/CD27. Whole-study findings and limits: Within each of all four CD4+ subsets, Type 1 diabetes patients had TCRB CDR3s that were moderately but significantly shorter.

This receptor was obtained from a man aged 18-30 years in good health. The specimen sequenced was Tregs from blood. V usage is TRBV30 and J usage is TRBJ2-5; maybe TRBD2 (5 bases). CDR3 DNA sequence: TGTGCCTGGATATGGCCGGGCGGGCAAGAGACCCAGTACTTC. This translates into CAWIWPGGQETQYF.